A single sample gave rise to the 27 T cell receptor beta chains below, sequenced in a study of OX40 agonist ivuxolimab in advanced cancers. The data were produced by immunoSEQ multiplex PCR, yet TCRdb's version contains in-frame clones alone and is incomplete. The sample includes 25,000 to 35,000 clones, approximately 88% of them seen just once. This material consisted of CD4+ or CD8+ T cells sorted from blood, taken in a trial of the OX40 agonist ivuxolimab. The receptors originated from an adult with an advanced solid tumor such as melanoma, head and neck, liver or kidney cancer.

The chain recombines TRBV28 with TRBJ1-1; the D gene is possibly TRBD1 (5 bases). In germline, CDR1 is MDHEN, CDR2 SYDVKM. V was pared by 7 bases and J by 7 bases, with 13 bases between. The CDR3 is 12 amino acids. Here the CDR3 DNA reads TGTGCCAGCACTCCGGGGGAGGTTGAAGCTTTCTTT. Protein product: CASTPGEVEAFF.

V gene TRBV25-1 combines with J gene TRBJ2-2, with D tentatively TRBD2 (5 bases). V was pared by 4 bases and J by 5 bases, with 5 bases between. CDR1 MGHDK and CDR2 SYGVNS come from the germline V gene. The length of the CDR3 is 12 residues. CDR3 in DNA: TGTGCCAGCAGTGCGGGGACCGGGGAGCTGTTTTTT. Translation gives CASSAGTGELFF.

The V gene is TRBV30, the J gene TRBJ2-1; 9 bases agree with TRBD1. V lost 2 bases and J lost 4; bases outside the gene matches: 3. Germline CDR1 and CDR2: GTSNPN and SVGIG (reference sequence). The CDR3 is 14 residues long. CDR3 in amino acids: CAWSKGQGYNEQFF. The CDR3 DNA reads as TGTGCCTGGAGTAAGGGACAGGGTTACAATGAGCAGTTCTTC.

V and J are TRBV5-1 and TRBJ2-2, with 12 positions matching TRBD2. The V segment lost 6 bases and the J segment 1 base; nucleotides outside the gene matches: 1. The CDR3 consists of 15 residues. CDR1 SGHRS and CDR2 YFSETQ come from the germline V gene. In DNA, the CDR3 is TGCGCCAGCACGGGACTAGCGGGGAACACCGGGGAGCTGTTTTTT. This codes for CASTGLAGNTGELFF.

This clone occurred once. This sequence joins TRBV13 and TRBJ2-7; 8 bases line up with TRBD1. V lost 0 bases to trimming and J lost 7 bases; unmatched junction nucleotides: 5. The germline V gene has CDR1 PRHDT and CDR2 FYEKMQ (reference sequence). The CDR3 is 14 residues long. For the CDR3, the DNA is TGTGCCAGCAGCTTAGGGCAGGGGGCCGGGGAGCAGTACTTC. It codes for CASSLGQGAGEQYF.

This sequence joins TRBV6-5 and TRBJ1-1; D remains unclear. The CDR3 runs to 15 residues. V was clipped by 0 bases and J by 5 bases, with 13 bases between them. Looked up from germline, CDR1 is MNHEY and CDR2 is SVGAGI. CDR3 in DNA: TGTGCCAGCAGTTACTCTTCCTTACCGGGGACTGAAGCTTTCTTT. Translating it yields CASSYSSLPGTEAFF.

The CDR3 nucleotides read TGTGCCAGCAGCTTACGGGGGGGAAGCTCCTACAATGAGCAGTTCTTC. Amino acids: CASSLRGGSSYNEQFF. The rearrangement uses TRBV11-2 and TRBJ2-1; 8 nucleotides agree with TRBD2. The CDR3 runs 16 residues. In germline, CDR1 is SGHAT, CDR2 FQNNGV. Trimming at V came to 2 bases and at J to 0 bases, leaving 3 bases not matched to a gene. The variable domain in full, with the rest retrieved from reference TRBV11-2 and TRBJ2-1, is EAGVAQSPRYKIIEKRQSVAFWCNPISGHATLYWYQQILGQGPKLLIQFQNNGVVDDSQLPKDRFSAERLKGVDSTLKIQPAKLEDSAVYLCASSLRGGSSYNEQFFGPGTRLTVL.

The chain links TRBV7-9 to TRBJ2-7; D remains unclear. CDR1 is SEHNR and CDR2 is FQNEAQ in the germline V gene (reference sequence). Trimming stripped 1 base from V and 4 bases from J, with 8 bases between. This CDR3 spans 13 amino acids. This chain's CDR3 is CASSLEDHYEQYF. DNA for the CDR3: TGTGCCAGCAGCTTAGAGGACCATTACGAGCAGTACTTC.

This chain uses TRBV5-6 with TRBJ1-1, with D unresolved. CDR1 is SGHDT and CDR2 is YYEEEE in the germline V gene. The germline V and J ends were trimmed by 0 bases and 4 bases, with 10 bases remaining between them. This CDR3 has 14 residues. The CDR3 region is CASSLVFGSTEAFF. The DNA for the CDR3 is TGTGCCAGCAGCTTGGTTTTTGGCAGCACTGAAGCTTTCTTT.

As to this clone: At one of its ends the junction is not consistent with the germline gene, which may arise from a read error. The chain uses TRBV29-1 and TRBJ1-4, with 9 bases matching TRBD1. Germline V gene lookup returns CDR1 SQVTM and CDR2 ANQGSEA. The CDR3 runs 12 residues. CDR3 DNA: TGCAGCGTTGATTGGGGCACGGGAGACAGGGGGTTT. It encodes CSVDWGTGDRGF.

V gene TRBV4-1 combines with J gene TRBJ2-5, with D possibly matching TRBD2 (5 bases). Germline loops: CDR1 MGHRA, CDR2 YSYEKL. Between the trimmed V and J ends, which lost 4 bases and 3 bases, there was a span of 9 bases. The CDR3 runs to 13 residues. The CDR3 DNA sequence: TGCGCCAGCAGCCCCTTAGCGAAAGAGACCCAGTACTTC. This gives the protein CASSPLAKETQYF.

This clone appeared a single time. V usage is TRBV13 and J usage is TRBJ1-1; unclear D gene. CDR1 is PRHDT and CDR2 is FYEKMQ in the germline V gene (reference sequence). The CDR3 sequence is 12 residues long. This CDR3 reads CATEGGNTEAFF. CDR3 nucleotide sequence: TGTGCGACGGAGGGAGGGAACACTGAAGCTTTCTTT.

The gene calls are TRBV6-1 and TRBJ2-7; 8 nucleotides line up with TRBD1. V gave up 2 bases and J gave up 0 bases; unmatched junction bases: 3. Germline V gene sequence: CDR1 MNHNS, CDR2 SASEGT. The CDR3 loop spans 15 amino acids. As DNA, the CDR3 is TGTGCCAGCAGTGAATTCGGGACAGGCTCCTACGAGCAGTACTTC. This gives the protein CASSEFGTGSYEQYF.

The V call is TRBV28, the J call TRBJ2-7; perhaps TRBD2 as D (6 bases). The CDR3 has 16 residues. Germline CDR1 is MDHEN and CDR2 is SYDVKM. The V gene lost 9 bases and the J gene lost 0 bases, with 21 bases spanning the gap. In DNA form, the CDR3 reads TGTGCCAGTGGAACCCTAGTGGGACTGGGCTCCTACGAGCAGTACTTC. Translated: CASGTLVGLGSYEQYF.

CDR3 nucleotide sequence: TGTGCCAGCAGCTTGGTAGCGGGAGATGATGAGCAGTTCTTC. Amino acids: CASSLVAGDDEQFF. The V and J genes are TRBV5-4 and TRBJ2-1; 9 nucleotides line up with TRBD2. V shed 0 bases, J shed 8 bases, and the junction held 3 bases outside the gene matches. In germline, CDR1 is SGHNT, CDR2 YYREEE (reference sequence). The CDR3 consists of 14 residues.

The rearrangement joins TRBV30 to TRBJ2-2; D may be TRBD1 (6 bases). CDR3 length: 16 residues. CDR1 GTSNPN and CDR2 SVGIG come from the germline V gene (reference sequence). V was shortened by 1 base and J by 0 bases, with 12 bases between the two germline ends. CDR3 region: CAWSDDRSSNTGELFF. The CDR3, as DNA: TGTGCCTGGAGTGACGACAGGAGCTCGAACACCGGGGAGCTGTTTTTT.

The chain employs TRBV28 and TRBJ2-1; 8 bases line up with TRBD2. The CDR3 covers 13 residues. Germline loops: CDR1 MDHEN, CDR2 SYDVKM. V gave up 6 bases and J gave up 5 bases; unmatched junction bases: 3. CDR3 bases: TGTGCCAGCAGAATAGCGGGAAACAATGAGCAGTTCTTC. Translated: CASRIAGNNEQFF.

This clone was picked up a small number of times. The CDR3 nucleotides read TGTGCCAGCAGTCCGGGCCCGATTAACTATGGCTACACCTTC. Protein product: CASSPGPINYGYTF. V is TRBV28 and J is TRBJ1-2, with no clear D. This CDR3 comprises 14 residues. From germline, CDR1 is MDHEN and CDR2 SYDVKM. Trimming took off 5 bases at V and 1 base at J, with 11 bases between the two ends.

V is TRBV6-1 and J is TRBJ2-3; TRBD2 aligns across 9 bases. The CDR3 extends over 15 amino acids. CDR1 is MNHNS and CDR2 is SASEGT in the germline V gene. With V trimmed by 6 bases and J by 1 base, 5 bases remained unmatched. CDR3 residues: CASSFLAGRTDTQYF. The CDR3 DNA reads TGTGCCAGCAGCTTTCTAGCGGGGCGCACAGATACGCAGTATTTT.

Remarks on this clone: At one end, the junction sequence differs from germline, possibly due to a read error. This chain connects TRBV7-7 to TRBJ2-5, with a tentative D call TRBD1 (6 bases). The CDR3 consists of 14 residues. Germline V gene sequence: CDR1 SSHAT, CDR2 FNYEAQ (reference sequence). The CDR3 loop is CASSSATGSETQYF. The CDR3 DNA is TGTGCTAGCAGCTCGGCTACAGGGTCGGAGACCCAGTACTTC.

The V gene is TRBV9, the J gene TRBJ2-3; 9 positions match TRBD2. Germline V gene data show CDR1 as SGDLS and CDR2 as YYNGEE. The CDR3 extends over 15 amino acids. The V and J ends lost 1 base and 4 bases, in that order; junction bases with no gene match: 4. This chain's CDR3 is CASSVFSGRSDTQYF. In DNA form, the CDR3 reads TGTGCCAGCAGCGTATTTAGCGGGAGATCAGATACGCAGTATTTT. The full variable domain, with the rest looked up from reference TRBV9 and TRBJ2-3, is DSGVTQTPKHLITATGQRVTLRCSPRSGDLSVYWYQQSLDQGLQFLIQYYNGEERAKGNILERFSAQQFPDLHSELNLSSLELGDSALYFCASSVFSGRSDTQYFGPGTRLTVL.

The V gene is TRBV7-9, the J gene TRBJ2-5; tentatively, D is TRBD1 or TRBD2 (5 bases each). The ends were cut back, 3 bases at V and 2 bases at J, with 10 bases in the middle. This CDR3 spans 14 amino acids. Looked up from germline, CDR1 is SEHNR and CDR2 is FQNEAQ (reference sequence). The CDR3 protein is CASSLRDRQETQYF. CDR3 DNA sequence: TGTGCCAGCAGCTTGAGGGACCGGCAAGAGACCCAGTACTTC.

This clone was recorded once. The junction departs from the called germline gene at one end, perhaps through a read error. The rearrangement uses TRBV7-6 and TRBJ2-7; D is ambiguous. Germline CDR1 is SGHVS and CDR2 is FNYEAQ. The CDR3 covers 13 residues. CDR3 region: CASSVTPDGIKSF. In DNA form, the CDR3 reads TGTGCCAGCAGCGTAACTCCCGATGGCATTAAGTCCTTC.

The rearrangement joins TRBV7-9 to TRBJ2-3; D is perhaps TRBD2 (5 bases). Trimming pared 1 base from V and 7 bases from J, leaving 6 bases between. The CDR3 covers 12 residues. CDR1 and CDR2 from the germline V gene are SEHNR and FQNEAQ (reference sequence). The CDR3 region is CASSLEDYTQYF. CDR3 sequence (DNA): TGTGCCAGCAGCTTAGAGGACTATACGCAGTATTTT.

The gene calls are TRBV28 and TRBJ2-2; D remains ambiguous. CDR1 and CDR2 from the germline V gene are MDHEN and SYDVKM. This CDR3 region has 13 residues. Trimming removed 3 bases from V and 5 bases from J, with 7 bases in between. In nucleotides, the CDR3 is TGTGCCAGCAGTTTGACATCAACCGGGGAGCTGTTTTTT. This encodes CASSLTSTGELFF. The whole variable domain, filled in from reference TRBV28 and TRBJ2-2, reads DVKVTQSSRYLVKRTGEKVFLECVQDMDHENMFWYRQDPGLGLRLIYFSYDVKMKEKGDIPEGYSVSREKKERFSLILESASTNQTSMYLCASSLTSTGELFFGEGSRLTVL.

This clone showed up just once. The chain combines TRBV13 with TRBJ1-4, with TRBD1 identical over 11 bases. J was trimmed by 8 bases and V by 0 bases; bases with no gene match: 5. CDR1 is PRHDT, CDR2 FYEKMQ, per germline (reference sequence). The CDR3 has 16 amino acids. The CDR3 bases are TGTGCCAGCAGCTTAGGCCCGGGACAGGGGGAGGAAAAACTGTTTTTT. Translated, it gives CASSLGPGQGEEKLFF.

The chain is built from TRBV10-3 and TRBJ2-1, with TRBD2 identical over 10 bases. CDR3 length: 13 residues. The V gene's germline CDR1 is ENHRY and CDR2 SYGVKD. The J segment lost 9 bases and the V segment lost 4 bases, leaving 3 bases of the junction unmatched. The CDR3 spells CAISVQREGEQFF. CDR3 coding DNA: TGTGCCATCAGTGTACAGCGGGAGGGTGAGCAGTTCTTC.